These 10 T cell receptor beta chains share one sample of origin, sequenced in a study of Ad26.COV2.S vaccination and SARS-CoV-2 variants. Described treatment: roughly 19 received Ad26.COV2.S at low or high dose, single or two shots; five or six received placebo; per-sample allocation not given. Day 63 after the first vaccine or placebo injection was the time point for sampling. Clones were read by immunoSEQ multiplex PCR, and TCRdb kept only the in-frame ones, dropping some. The profile covers around 320,000 clones, with roughly 84% appearing a single time and roughly 3.2% taken by the ten largest. This specimen was peripheral blood, taken in a trial of Ad26.COV2.S vaccine versus placebo. The source of these receptors is a person between 18 and 59 years old who received the Ad26.COV2.S COVID-19 vaccine or a placebo.

The rearrangement uses TRBV30 and TRBJ2-1, with D perhaps matching TRBD1 or TRBD2 (6 bases each). The V gene's germline CDR1 is GTSNPN and CDR2 SVGIG (reference sequence). Deletions cut 8 bases from V and 4 bases from J, with 21 bases between. The CDR3 covers 15 residues. The CDR3 nucleotides read TGTGCCCGAACCGAGAGGGGGGCCCCATACAATGAGCAGTTCTTC. Amino acid sequence: CARTERGAPYNEQFF.

V gene TRBV15 combines with J gene TRBJ1-1; TRBD1 aligns across 7 bases. The germline V gene has CDR1 LNHNV and CDR2 YYDKDF (reference sequence). Trimming removed 3 bases from V and 11 bases from J; junction bases left unmatched: 9. The CDR3 extends over 13 amino acids. CDR3 region: CATSRRGQREAFF. In nucleotides, the CDR3 is TGTGCCACCAGCAGGAGGGGGCAACGGGAGGCTTTCTTT.

The chain joins TRBV19 to TRBJ2-1; perhaps TRBD1 as D (5 bases). CDR1 and CDR2 from the germline V gene are LNHDA and SQIVND (reference sequence). The CDR3 loop spans 15 amino acids. Trimming shortened V by 5 bases and J by 5 bases, and 16 bases separated the two germline ends. The CDR3 loop reads CASSPDTHGNNEQFF. The CDR3 coding sequence is TGTGCCAGTAGTCCGGACACCCACGGTAACAATGAGCAGTTCTTC. The variable domain in full, with the rest retrieved from reference TRBV19 and TRBJ2-1, is DGGITQSPKYLFRKEGQNVTLSCEQNLNHDAMYWYRQDPGQGLRLIYYSQIVNDFQKGDIAEGYSVSREKKESFPLTVTSAQKNPTAFYLCASSPDTHGNNEQFFGPGTRLTVL.

The chain uses TRBV27 and TRBJ1-1, with a weak D call TRBD1 (6 bases). V dropped 3 bases and J dropped 4 bases, with 9 bases sitting between them. CDR3 length: 13 amino acids. CDR1 is MNHEY, CDR2 SMNVEV, per germline (reference sequence). CDR3 protein: CASSFLGGTEAFF. The CDR3 bases are TGTGCCAGCAGTTTTCTAGGGGGCACTGAAGCTTTCTTT.

The genes are TRBV15 and TRBJ2-7, with D tentatively TRBD2 (5 bases). Germline V gene data show CDR1 as LNHNV and CDR2 as YYDKDF (reference sequence). Trimming removed 5 bases from V and 0 bases from J, with 14 bases in between. The CDR3 is made up of 15 amino acids. The CDR3 region is CATSEDYRDSYEQYF. The CDR3 bases are TGTGCCACCAGCGAAGATTACCGGGACTCCTACGAGCAGTACTTC.

Here the CDR3 reads CASSKGQGSYQPQHF. In DNA form, the CDR3 reads TGTGCCAGTAGTAAAGGACAGGGGTCGTATCAGCCCCAGCATTTT. J is TRBJ1-5 and V is TRBV19; 9 nucleotides align to TRBD1. The CDR3 has 15 amino acids. The germline CDR1 and CDR2 sequences are LNHDA and SQIVND (reference sequence). The ends lost 4 bases at V and 5 bases at J; junction bases unmatched: 6.

This chain links TRBV18 with TRBJ2-2, with TRBD1 matching over 9 bases. The CDR3 runs to 17 residues. J gave up 6 bases and V 8 bases, and 16 bases lay outside the gene matches. Germline V lookup: CDR1 KGHSH, CDR2 LQKENI. CDR3 coding DNA: TGTGCCAGCCCCAGACCGGGACAGGGTTTATCGGCCGGGGAGCTGTTTTTT. This encodes CASPRPGQGLSAGELFF.

The chain links TRBV1 to TRBJ2-3; the D segment call TRBD2 is taken from the table without a DNA check. TRBV1 is a documented pseudogene. The CDR3 loop spans 17 amino acids. CDR3 protein: CTSSQDHRRGATDTQYF. In DNA form, the CDR3 reads TGCACCAGCAGCCAAGATCATAGGCGGGGGGCCACAGATACGCAGTATTTT.

V usage is TRBV7-2 and J usage is TRBJ1-2; no clear D. Deletions cut 3 bases from V and 5 bases from J, with 10 bases between. The CDR3 has 13 residues. CDR1 and CDR2 (germline): SGHTA, FQGNSA. The CDR3, as DNA: TGTGCCAGCAGCTTCCAGGCAGGTTATGGCTACACCTTC. Translating it yields CASSFQAGYGYTF.

The CDR3, as DNA: TGTGCCAGCAGTGACAGAAACACTGAAGCTTTCTTT. This gives the protein CASSDRNTEAFF. V usage is TRBV12-3 or TRBV12-4 and J usage is TRBJ1-1; tentatively, D is TRBD1 (5 bases). V was cut by 5 bases and J by 2 bases, with 6 bases left in between. The CDR3 length is 12 residues.